Here is one TCR beta chain with its context. The antigen is not known. The record originates from a study of long-term antiretroviral therapy in people with HIV. With survey level as its setting, the immunoSEQ assay was v3.0. Assay used: immunoSEQ multiplex PCR; TCRdb lists only in-frame clones, some missing. This sample has about 27,000 clones, with roughly four fifths found just once. Trimming removed 4 bases at V and 4 bases at J, with 14 bases between. The CDR3 has 14 residues. The V gene's germline CDR1 is SGHNT and CDR2 YYREEE (reference sequence). Study observations and caveats: Even long-term ART left TRB diversity below transplant donor controls, despite gains.

The V call is TRBV5-4, the J call TRBJ1-1; no clear D. This clonotype originated in a man aged 50-59 years with HIV. Specimen: unsorted PBMCs, collected 2.9 years after starting antiretroviral therapy. The CDR3, as DNA: TGTGCCAGCAGCACGGTGCCAAGGAGCACTGAAGCTTTCTTT. Its translation: CASSTVPRSTEAFF.